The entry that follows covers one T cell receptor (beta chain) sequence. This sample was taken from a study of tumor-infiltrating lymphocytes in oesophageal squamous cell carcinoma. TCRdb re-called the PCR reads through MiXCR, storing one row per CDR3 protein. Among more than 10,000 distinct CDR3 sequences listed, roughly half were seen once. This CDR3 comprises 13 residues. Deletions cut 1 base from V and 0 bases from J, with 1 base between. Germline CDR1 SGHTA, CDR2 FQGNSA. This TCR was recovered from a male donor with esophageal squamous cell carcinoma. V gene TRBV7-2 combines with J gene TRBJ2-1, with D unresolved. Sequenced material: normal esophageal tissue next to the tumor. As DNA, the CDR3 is TGTGCCAGCAGCTTAGTCTCCTACAATGAGCAGTTCTTC. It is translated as CASSLVSYNEQFF.